This entry concerns a single TCR beta chain. Per the original methods: Amplification with reference gene primers provided the estimates of nucleated cell counts. Measured with immunoSEQ multiplex PCR; TCRdb has only the in-frame clones, and not every one. V and J calls and clone size are given by that table; D and trimming were obtained from the DNA. The data hold just over 650,000 clones, with just under 90% observed a single time. The record originates from a study of blood T cell repertoires in COVID-19. The CDR3 consists of 13 residues. V lost 5 bases, J lost 1 base, and 8 bases lay in between. This receptor was identified in a woman under 30 with acute or convalescent COVID-19. Material for sequencing was peripheral blood. This chain uses TRBV12-3 or TRBV12-4 with TRBJ1-1; D unclear. CDR3 loop: CASSMGPNTEAFF. In DNA form, the CDR3 reads TGTGCCAGCAGTATGGGCCCGAACACTGAAGCTTTCTTT.